The rows below give T cell receptor beta chains drawn from one sample of a study of blood T cell repertoires in COVID-19. TCRdb's table, derived via immunoSEQ multiplex PCR, lists solely in-frame clones and lacks some. The sample consists of over 40,000 clones, around 85% of them appearing once. Sequenced: peripheral blood. These receptors all stem from an elderly woman with acute or convalescent COVID-19. Both conserved end residues are trimmed from each CDR3. Fields, in order: clone size, D gene, V gene, CDR3 protein. A D gene is named only where the DNA matches it firmly. The size field is filled for only some rows; it gives once, few, many or a size class.

>.|.|TRBV5-8
ASSLAGDGTDTQY
>.|TRBD1|TRBV3-1/TRBV3-2
ASRTGTGVLSPLH
>.|TRBD1|TRBV3-1/TRBV3-2
ASSQPGQGLDGYT
>.|.|TRBV6-5
ASSYKQGGGANVLT
>.|.|TRBV12-3/TRBV12-4
ASSFSGADTQY
>.|.|TRBV4-1
ASSLGTSGAYEQY
>.|.|TRBV9
ASSPTLGDFYEQY
>.|.|TRBV5-6
ASSLGQYEQY
>.|.|TRBV7-8
ASSSNRAYEQY
>once|.|TRBV5-6
ASSLLQASYEQY
>.|.|TRBV5-1
ASSLLGEPVSEQY
>once|.|TRBV6-5
ASSNLGDYNTEAF
>.|.|TRBV4-1
ASSQDGGSLDTEAF
>few|TRBD2|TRBV10-3
AISAREDGELF
>.|.|TRBV19
ASSLQGGTYEQY
>.|.|TRBV19
ASSAWDTSSGANVLT
>few|TRBD2|TRBV11-2
ASSVGGTGSYNEQF
>.|.|TRBV9
ASSTGDPNSPLH
>.|.|TRBV9
ASSAKPGTDTQY
>.|TRBD1|TRBV11-2
ASSLRTGGHGELF
>.|TRBD1|TRBV10-3
AISDDFRDRNEKLF
>.|.|TRBV12-3/TRBV12-4
ASSRGGSPLH
>.|TRBD1|TRBV5-1
ASSTQGATNEKLF
>.|.|TRBV5-1
ASSLGTGGAGKAF
>few|TRBD1|TRBV6-1
ASSFDRGLSEQY
>once|TRBD1|TRBV11-3
ASSSDGTVSTEQY
>.|TRBD2|TRBV5-5
ASSLVLAGVVGNEQF
>.|TRBD1|TRBV6-5
ASSYSRGRGSGELF
>.|.|TRBV12-3/TRBV12-4
ASSFRLNTEAF
>medium-sized|TRBD1|TRBV29-1
SVDRAGTGDNYGYT
>.|.|TRBV7-6
ASSLSPEAGYGYT
>.|TRBD1|TRBV6-1
ASSDHRGGNEKLF
>once|TRBD1|TRBV7-8
ASRIGQGTYEQY
>few|.|TRBV6-1
ASSERISGNTIY
>.|.|TRBV5-5
ASSRGLNLDEKLF
>.|TRBD1|TRBV12-3/TRBV12-4
ASSQDRGKAQH
>.|TRBD2|TRBV9
ASSTRLAGGNEQF
>.|.|TRBV7-8
ASSSQGFKEETQY
>.|TRBD2|TRBV3-1/TRBV3-2
ASSQELAGKGEQF
>.|TRBD1|TRBV9
ASSPDMTGGGEAF
>.|.|TRBV6-5
ASSPQGNTIY
>few|TRBD1|TRBV9
ASSPGTGYGYT
>.|TRBD1|TRBV4-1
ASSLLQTGGEELF
>.|.|TRBV19
ASSLSGEVMAQY
>once|TRBD2|TRBV6-5
ASSLQAGGLLKQY
>.|.|TRBV15
ATSRGGPWNTEAF
>few|TRBD1|TRBV10-3
AISVGDRSNTEAF
>.|.|TRBV11-2
ASSLAPAARNEQF
>.|.|TRBV5-1
ASSLEGNSNQPQH
>.|TRBD2|TRBV2
AMEREANTGELF
>few|TRBD1|TRBV30
ARTGTGNEKLF
>.|TRBD2|TRBV18
ASSPRGGTDTQY
>.|TRBD1|TRBV20-1
SAPQGYEQY
>few|.|TRBV3-1/TRBV3-2
ASSQFSTGINSPLH
>.|TRBD2|TRBV2
ASSNLAGVGGELF